This is a list of T cell receptor beta chains from one sample in a study of primary melanoma T cells and metastatic recurrence. Using immunoSEQ multiplex PCR, the repertoire was profiled, and TCRdb retains in-frame clones only, with some absent. This repertoire includes roughly 51 clones. Sequenced: melanoma tumor tissue. Receptor source: a human donor with melanoma. Each CDR3 is given with its conserved first and last residue. Fields, in order: J gene, D gene, V gene, clone size, CDR3 protein, CDR3 DNA. D genes are given only for firm matches. Part of the rows lack a size; the others show once, few, many or a class for expanded clones.

>TRBJ1-1|-|TRBV6-8|-
CASSYSGFGAEAFF
TGTGCCAGCAGTTACTCAGGGTTCGGGGCTGAAGCTTTCTTT
>TRBJ2-7|-|TRBV28|-
CASSDRDTNYEQYF
TGTGCCAGCAGTGACCGGGACACTAACTACGAGCAGTACTTC
>TRBJ2-3|-|TRBV11-3|few
CASSLVAGGRADTQYF
TGTGCCAGCAGCCTCGTAGCAGGGGGGCGCGCAGATACGCAGTATTTT
>TRBJ1-4|-|TRBV10-2|-
CAISRGGRAFEKLFF
TGCGCCATCAGCCGGGGCGGCAGGGCTTTTGAAAAACTGTTTTTT
>TRBJ2-7|TRBD2|TRBV11-3|-
CASSLMSLAGYEQYF
TGTGCCAGCAGCTTAATGAGTCTAGCGGGATACGAGCAGTACTTC
>TRBJ2-4|-|TRBV6-8|-
CASSYGVGNIQYF
TGTGCCAGCAGTTACGGGGTGGGGAACATTCAGTACTTC
>TRBJ2-2|TRBD1|TRBV30|-
CAWRTGQVGELFF
TGTGCCTGGAGGACAGGGCAGGTCGGGGAGCTGTTTTTT
>TRBJ1-1|-|TRBV6-8|few
CASSYSKQGNTEAFF
TGTGCCAGCAGTTACTCGAAACAGGGGAACACTGAAGCTTTCTTT
>TRBJ2-2|-|TRBV6-8|-
CASSYEVGGTGELFF
TGTGCCAGCAGTTACGAGGTTGGAGGGACCGGGGAGCTGTTTTTT
>TRBJ2-7|TRBD2|TRBV19|-
CASSPTSGRFEQYF
TGTGCCAGTAGCCCGACTAGCGGGAGGTTCGAGCAGTACTTC
>TRBJ1-6|-|TRBV30|-
CAWGGTANSPLHF
TGTGCCTGGGGTGGGACGGCGAATTCACCCCTCCACTTT
>TRBJ2-2|-|TRBV6-8|-
CASSYSAAVSNTGELFF
TGTGCCAGCAGTTACTCTGCTGCGGTCTCGAACACCGGGGAGCTGTTTTTT
>TRBJ2-7|-|TRBV6-8|-
CASSPRAAGLHEQYF
TGTGCCAGCAGTCCGCGGGCGGCGGGGCTACACGAGCAGTACTTC
>TRBJ2-7|-|TRBV28|-
CASSLLGGDLYEQYF
TGTGCCAGCAGTTTGCTCGGCGGGGACCTCTACGAGCAGTATTTC